Below, 16 T cell receptor beta chains from the same sample are listed, as sequenced in a study of blood T cell repertoires in COVID-19 (dated by TCRdb to 2019 to 2021). Libraries came from the immunoSEQ multiplex PCR assay. Not all clones reach the TCRdb copy of this immuneACCESS table, which keeps in-frame sequences only. Checked studies attribute under half of the gap to unresolved V genes and leave the rest unexplained. This sample comprises 150,000 to 200,000 clones, 85% to 95% of them detected only once. The ten largest clones capture 2% of the sample. Specimen: peripheral blood. Every receptor here comes from a woman between 55 and 75 years old with COVID-19, enrolled during active disease.

V gene TRBV4-1 combines with J gene TRBJ2-7; possibly TRBD2 for D (6 bases). V was trimmed by 5 bases and J by 2 bases, leaving 16 bases between them. The germline gives CDR1 MGHRA, CDR2 YSYEKL. The CDR3 covers 15 residues. The CDR3 region has the DNA TGCGCCAGCAGCTCAATCAGGCGGGACCCCTACGAGCAGTACTTC. Its translation: CASSSIRRDPYEQYF.

The chain recombines TRBV10-2 with TRBJ1-1; D may be TRBD1 (5 bases). The CDR3 sequence is 12 residues long. V was cut by 3 bases and J by 5 bases, with 7 bases left in between. Germline assignment: CDR1 WSHSY and CDR2 SAAADI. This CDR3 reads CASSDRGTEAFF. CDR3 coding DNA: TGCGCCAGCAGTGATCGGGGGACTGAAGCTTTCTTT.

The rearrangement links TRBV7-2 to TRBJ2-1, with 8 bases lining up with TRBD2. V trimming: 5 bases; J trimming: 0 bases; junction bases outside the gene matches: 6. The V gene's germline CDR1 is SGHTA and CDR2 FQGNSA. This CDR3 has 16 residues. The CDR3 here is CASSPRLASSYNEQFF. CDR3 nucleotide sequence: TGTGCCAGCAGCCCTCGACTAGCGAGCTCCTACAATGAGCAGTTCTTC.

The rearrangement links TRBV6-5 to TRBJ1-1; D is unresolved. The CDR3 has 14 residues. The germline CDR1 and CDR2 sequences are MNHEY and SVGAGI. V shed 5 bases and J shed 1 base, with 11 bases lying between them. The CDR3 nucleotides read TGTGCCAGCAGTATGGGCTATCGGAACACTGAAGCTTTCTTT. It yields the protein CASSMGYRNTEAFF.

Notes on this clone: Other DNA variants within this sample encode the same CDR3. V gene TRBV9 combines with J gene TRBJ1-3; 7 bases agree with TRBD1. CDR3 length: 16 residues. Per the germline V gene, CDR1 is SGDLS and CDR2 is YYNGEE. V was pared by 1 base and J by 0 bases, with 4 bases of the junction left unmatched. The CDR3 bases are TGTGCCAGCAGCGTACTACCAGGGGGCTCTGGAAACACCATATATTTT. Protein sequence: CASSVLPGGSGNTIYF.

This clone was detected once. The chain employs TRBV19 and TRBJ1-5; unclear D gene. Germline assignment: CDR1 LNHDA and CDR2 SQIVND (reference sequence). Between the trimmed V and J ends, which lost 2 bases and 0 bases, there was a span of 8 bases. This CDR3 region has 15 residues. CDR3 coding DNA: TGTGCCAGTAGTATACGGGGTGATAGCAATCAGCCCCAGCATTTT. Translating gives CASSIRGDSNQPQHF.

The chain carries TRBV6-4 and TRBJ1-2, with a weak D call TRBD1 (5 bases). The CDR3 length is 14 residues. The V end was cut by 5 bases, the J end by 7 bases, with 17 bases between. The V gene's germline CDR1 is MRHNA and CDR2 SNTAGT. The CDR3 spells CASSQGGTDFGYTF. In DNA form, the CDR3 reads TGTGCCAGCAGTCAGGGAGGTACCGACTTTGGCTACACCTTC.

The chain carries TRBV5-4 and TRBJ1-6, with a possible D match to TRBD1 (6 bases). The germline CDR1 and CDR2 sequences are SGHNT and YYREEE (reference sequence). Trimming removed 4 bases from V and 6 bases from J, with 23 bases in between. The CDR3 extends over 18 amino acids. CDR3 nucleotide sequence: TGTGCCAGCAGCCCCGGCCCAGGGGTCACGGGTATTAATTCACCCCTCCACTTT. It specifies CASSPGPGVTGINSPLHF. The whole variable domain, remainder taken from reference TRBV5-4 and TRBJ1-6, is ETGVTQSPTHLIKTRGQQVTLRCSSQSGHNTVSWYQQALGQGPQFIFQYYREEENGRGNFPPRFSGLQFPNYSSELNVNALELDDSALYLCASSPGPGVTGINSPLHFGNGTRLTVT.

The V and J genes are TRBV18 and TRBJ2-3, with 12 bases identical to TRBD2. J lost 2 bases, V lost 3 bases, and 12 bases had no gene match. The CDR3 has 19 amino acids. CDR1 KGHSH and CDR2 LQKENI come from the germline V gene. CDR3 nucleotide sequence: TGTGCCAGCTCACCCCCAAGACCCCGGACTAGCGGGGTCACAGATACGCAGTATTTT. This codes for CASSPPRPRTSGVTDTQYF.

The chain joins TRBV13 to TRBJ1-5; the D is unclear. Germline V lookup: CDR1 PRHDT, CDR2 FYEKMQ (reference sequence). V was shortened by 3 bases and J by 5 bases, with 5 bases between the two germline ends. The CDR3 extends over 12 amino acids. This CDR3 is CASSLGDQPQHF. Written as DNA, the CDR3 is TGTGCCAGCAGCTTGGGCGATCAGCCCCAGCATTTT.

This sequence joins TRBV19 and TRBJ1-1, with D perhaps TRBD1 (6 bases). The CDR3 is 14 amino acids. With 5 bases removed from V and 2 bases from J, the gap between germline ends came to 12 bases. Germline V gene lookup returns CDR1 LNHDA and CDR2 SQIVND (reference sequence). CDR3 in amino acids: CASSETGFNTEAFF. CDR3 nucleotides: TGTGCCAGTAGTGAAACAGGGTTTAACACTGAAGCTTTCTTT.

The rearrangement uses TRBV11-2 and TRBJ2-1, with D possibly being TRBD2 (6 bases). The CDR3 loop spans 16 amino acids. The ends were cut back, 5 bases at V and 0 bases at J, with 14 bases in the middle. From germline, CDR1 is SGHAT and CDR2 FQNNGV. CDR3 region: CASSRPGGNSYNEQFF. The CDR3 DNA reads as TGTGCCAGCAGCCGTCCTGGGGGGAACTCCTACAATGAGCAGTTCTTC.

This rearrangement joins TRBV5-1 to TRBJ2-3; D may be TRBD1 (6 bases). The CDR3 totals 16 residues. Trimming pared 5 bases from V and 1 base from J, leaving 17 bases between. Germline V gives CDR1 SGHRS, CDR2 YFSETQ. The CDR3 bases are TGCGCCAGCAGTACAGGGACCGCCGTGGGCACAGATACGCAGTATTTT. It encodes CASSTGTAVGTDTQYF.

Regarding this clone: The sample carries other DNA sequences with the same CDR3. The chain's CDR3 is CASSQDPSYGYTF. The CDR3 DNA is TGTGCCAGCAGCCAAGATCCGAGCTATGGCTACACCTTC. V usage is TRBV3-1 (or the pseudogene TRBV3-2) and J usage is TRBJ1-2; D is ambiguous. From germline, CDR1 is LGHDT and CDR2 YNNKEL (reference sequence). This CDR3 is 13 amino acids long. Between the trimmed V and J ends, which lost 0 bases and 4 bases, there was a span of 6 bases.

The CDR3 loop is CASSLSRQGGGYTF. The CDR3 DNA reads TGTGCCAGCAGTTTATCTCGACAGGGTGGTGGCTACACCTTC. The V call is TRBV27, the J call TRBJ1-2, with 7 bases identical to TRBD1. Germline V gene sequence: CDR1 MNHEY, CDR2 SMNVEV (reference sequence). V shed 0 bases and J 7 bases; nucleotides not matched to a gene: 5. The CDR3 is 14 residues long.

The DNA for the CDR3 is TGTGCCAGCAGCCCGGGGGGATCGAACACTGAAGCTTTCTTT. This translates into CASSPGGSNTEAFF. V gene TRBV7-3 combines with J gene TRBJ1-1, with D possibly matching TRBD1 (5 bases). This CDR3 has 14 amino acids. Germline CDR1 is SGHTA and CDR2 is FQGTGA. Trimming stripped 5 bases from V and 1 base from J, with 11 bases between.